This T cell receptor (beta chain) derives from a study of CD8 T cells in ankylosing spondylitis (dated by TCRdb to between 2016 and 2019). Background on the whole study: To find TCR variants linked to disease, the study profiled T cell receptor beta repertoires in ankylosing spondylitis patients and healthy donors. The full study cohort was made up of 25 ankylosing spondylitis patients and approximately 100 healthy donors. Peripheral blood samples were taken, and synovial fluid was additionally collected from ankylosing spondylitis patients.

From a lookup of the germline V gene, CDR1 and CDR2 are SQVTM and ANQGSEA. Spanning cysteine to phenylalanine, the CDR3 consists of 14 amino acids. The sequence is cut down to CDR3 DNA, 42 bases in frame from base 1. V drops 0 bases and J drops 6 bases, leaving 12 bases in between. This clonotype was observed a few times. This receptor's antigen is unknown. Per-nucleotide qualities are absent, and no much larger clonotype sits a single base away. Sequenced on an Illumina HiSeq 2500. Quantitative 5'-RACE with molecular barcodes was used to prepare TCR beta libraries. Processing in the source paper ran as follows. To identify disease-linked TCR variants, a new computational method was used, one built on a probabilistic model of VDJ rearrangement. TCRdb passed the public sequencing reads through fastp at Q25 and MiXCR, retaining productive beta sequences. CDR3 protein duplicates are merged, each entry listing the most common genes and DNA. TCRdb, not the original authors, processed these V and J calls. The sample has hundreds of thousands of distinct CDR3 sequences on record, roughly 12% of them singletons. The ten most abundant clones make up almost 7% of the sample.

Here is what the overall study found, with its caveats: Blood from ankylosing spondylitis patients appeared to be characterized by a TCR beta motif made up of several highly homologous amino acid variants. Some of the motif variants had been reported before in the synovial fluid and blood of reactive arthritis patients, a finding that suggests common disease-initiation mechanisms. The disease-linked clones were reported to be significantly enriched in matched synovial fluid samples from ankylosing spondylitis patients. The disease-linked clones showed a CD8+ phenotype and occurred at relatively low frequencies in peripheral blood.

This receptor was identified in a male donor with ankylosing spondylitis. Recombination connected TRBV29-1 to TRBJ2-1, with the D gene call left open. Sequences were obtained from blood, either unsorted or a sorted T cell fraction (not recorded which). In nucleotides, the sequence is TGCAGCGTTGAAGATGTAGCAGTCGGCAATGAGCAGTTCTTC. It translates as CSVEDVAVGNEQFF.